The 23 T cell receptor beta chains below all came from one sample that was sequenced in a study of blood T cell repertoires in COVID-19 (dated by TCRdb to 2020 to 2021). The library relied on the immunoSEQ multiplex PCR assay. TCRdb obtained this table from immuneACCESS and retained in-frame rearrangements with V and J assigned. These tables miss some clones; where compared with another copy, unresolved V genes account for less than half of the shortfall, and the remainder is unexplained. This sample has about 48,000 clones in its table, and 77% of those were observed once. The ten largest clones add up to around 20% of the sample. The sequencing sample was made of peripheral blood. The receptors shown here come from a human donor with active or convalescent COVID-19. The donor label of this sample is uncertain.

V gene TRBV4-1 combines with J gene TRBJ2-7, with D possibly TRBD1 on 5 matching bases. Trimming took 0 bases from V and 3 from J, leaving 15 bases between them. This CDR3 contains 16 residues. The germline V gene has CDR1 MGHRA and CDR2 YSYEKL. In DNA, the CDR3 is TGCGCCAGCAGCCAAGACCCCCAGGGTACAATCTACGAGCAGTACTTC. Translated, it gives CASSQDPQGTIYEQYF.

This clone was observed many times. Here the CDR3 reads CASSFGQGLYNEQFF. For the CDR3, the DNA is TGTGCCAGCAGCTTCGGTCAGGGGCTTTACAATGAGCAGTTCTTC. The chain is built from TRBV7-2 and TRBJ2-1; D is perhaps TRBD1 (6 bases). Germline lookup yields CDR1 SGHTA and CDR2 FQGNSA. The CDR3 has 15 residues. V shed 3 bases and J shed 4 bases, with 13 bases lying between them.

V and J are TRBV7-2 and TRBJ2-2; 11 bases map to TRBD1. This CDR3 is built from 17 residues. Germline CDR1 SGHTA, CDR2 FQGNSA. Trimming at V came to 5 bases and at J to 7 bases, leaving 12 bases not matched to a gene. The CDR3 region is CASSPTWTGGANGELFF. The CDR3 DNA sequence: TGTGCCAGCAGCCCGACATGGACAGGGGGCGCGAACGGGGAGCTGTTTTTT.

This chain uses TRBV19 with TRBJ1-5, with a tentative D call TRBD1 (5 bases). This CDR3 is built from 15 residues. The V and J ends lost 4 bases and 9 bases respectively, with 19 bases between them. Germline V CDR1 and CDR2: LNHDA, SQIVND (reference sequence). The DNA for the CDR3 is TGTGCCAGTAGTACCCCCCGGCAGGGAGGAGGGCCCCAGCATTTT. It codes for CASSTPRQGGGPQHF.

V is TRBV11-2 and J is TRBJ2-1; 13 bases match TRBD2. Germline lookup yields CDR1 SGHAT and CDR2 FQNNGV. The V and J ends lost 5 bases and 5 bases, in that order; junction bases with no gene match: 3. The CDR3 length is 15 residues. This CDR3 is CASSPGLAGDNEQFF. The CDR3 bases are TGTGCCAGCAGCCCCGGACTAGCGGGAGACAATGAGCAGTTCTTC.

The chain employs TRBV5-4 and TRBJ2-2; TRBD2 matches at 9 bases. Trimming cost V 3 bases and J 0 bases; bases outside gene matches: 0. Germline values: CDR1 SGHNT, CDR2 YYREEE (reference sequence). The CDR3 spans 15 residues. The CDR3 sequence is CASSWTSANTGELFF. The CDR3 DNA reads as TGTGCCAGCAGCTGGACTAGCGCGAACACCGGGGAGCTGTTTTTT. The whole variable domain, filled in from reference TRBV5-4 and TRBJ2-2, reads ETGVTQSPTHLIKTRGQQVTLRCSSQSGHNTVSWYQQALGQGPQFIFQYYREEENGRGNFPPRFSGLQFPNYSSELNVNALELDDSALYLCASSWTSANTGELFFGEGSRLTVL.

This clone showed up just once. The V gene is TRBV7-8, the J gene TRBJ2-2, with no clear D. This CDR3 is built from 15 residues. V lost 4 bases and J 2 bases, leaving 11 bases between the germline ends. Per the germline V gene, CDR1 is SGHVS and CDR2 is FQNEAQ. The CDR3 region is CASSSRQINTGELFF. In nucleotides, the CDR3 is TGTGCCAGCAGCTCCAGGCAGATTAACACCGGGGAGCTGTTTTTT.

This chain joins TRBV30 and TRBJ1-2; possible D gene TRBD1, 5 bases. Germline CDR1 GTSNPN, CDR2 SVGIG (reference sequence). CDR3 length: 16 amino acids. The V end was cut by 5 bases, the J end by 0 bases, with 19 bases between. The CDR3 is CAWDSFYGHANYGYTF. In DNA form, the CDR3 reads TGTGCCTGGGACTCATTTTATGGACACGCTAACTATGGCTACACCTTC.

This clone was seen a few times. The J gene is TRBJ1-1, the V gene TRBV28, with a possible D match to TRBD1 (6 bases). Per the germline V gene, CDR1 is MDHEN and CDR2 is SYDVKM. With 4 bases removed from V and 11 bases from J, the gap between germline ends came to 14 bases. CDR3 length: 12 residues. CDR3 in amino acids: CASSSYPQGAFF. The CDR3 DNA follows: TGTGCCAGCAGTTCCTACCCTCAGGGGGCTTTCTTT.

The chain links TRBV3-1 (or the pseudogene TRBV3-2) to TRBJ1-1; the D gene is possibly TRBD1 (5 bases). V dropped 3 bases and J dropped 5 bases, with 19 bases sitting between them. Germline assignment: CDR1 LGHDT and CDR2 YNNKEL (reference sequence). The CDR3 spans 16 residues. The CDR3 DNA reads as TGTGCCAGCAGCCAGGGACTTTTCCTATTAGGAACTGAAGCTTTCTTT. It encodes CASSQGLFLLGTEAFF.

This chain links TRBV15 with TRBJ2-3, with 7 bases matching TRBD2. Germline CDR1 reads LNHNV; CDR2 reads YYDKDF (reference sequence). V shed 1 base, J shed 5 bases, and the junction held 18 bases outside the gene matches. The CDR3 has 19 amino acids. This chain's CDR3 is CATSRAFSGGSIEEDTQYF. CDR3 DNA: TGTGCCACCAGCAGAGCCTTTTCTGGCGGGAGTATTGAGGAAGATACGCAGTATTTT.

This sequence joins TRBV4-1 and TRBJ2-1; 11 bases match TRBD2. The CDR3 is 18 residues long. V lost 3 bases and J lost 3; bases outside the gene matches: 10. Looked up from germline, CDR1 is MGHRA and CDR2 is YSYEKL. The chain's CDR3 is CASSQVDMGLAVYNEQFF. CDR3 nucleotide sequence: TGCGCCAGCAGCCAGGTTGATATGGGACTAGCGGTCTACAATGAGCAGTTCTTC.

This clone has only a few counts. The chain links TRBV28 to TRBJ2-1; 11 bases are a match to TRBD2. Looked up from germline, CDR1 is MDHEN and CDR2 is SYDVKM. CDR3 length: 19 amino acids. Losses at the gene ends were 5 bases for V and 5 bases for J; bases not matched to a gene: 17. This chain's CDR3 is CASSQGWGLAGGSNNEQFF. The CDR3 DNA is TGTGCCAGCAGTCAGGGGTGGGGGCTAGCGGGAGGCAGCAACAATGAGCAGTTCTTC.

CDR3 DNA: TGTGCCACCGGGGGGAGAGGTGGTTACGAGCAGTACTTC. Translation: CATGGRGGYEQYF. This chain links TRBV24-1 with TRBJ2-7; possibly TRBD2 for D (6 bases). CDR1 is KGHDR, CDR2 SFDVKD, per germline. V lost 9 bases to trimming and J lost 4 bases, with 15 bases between them. The CDR3 is made up of 13 amino acids.

The chain combines TRBV24-1 with TRBJ2-2; weak D call: TRBD1 (6 bases). V was cut by 4 bases and J by 2 bases, with 10 bases left in between. The CDR3 is 15 amino acids. The germline CDR1 and CDR2 sequences are KGHDR and SFDVKD. Here the CDR3 reads CATSDLDRNTGELFF. Here the CDR3 DNA reads TGTGCCACCAGTGACCTGGACAGAAACACCGGGGAGCTGTTTTTT.

This chain connects TRBV28 to TRBJ1-2; TRBD1 is a possible D gene (5 bases). Germline CDR1 is MDHEN and CDR2 is SYDVKM. The V end was cut by 7 bases, the J end by 7 bases, with 10 bases between. The CDR3 contains 11 residues. CDR3 residues: CASKYRSGYTF. The CDR3 nucleotides read TGTGCCAGCAAATACAGGTCTGGCTACACCTTC.

About this clone itself: Other nucleotide sequences in the sample specify the same CDR3. The genes are TRBV2 and TRBJ1-3; D ambiguous. V lost 5 bases and J lost 2, with 10 bases in between. CDR3 length: 14 amino acids. Germline CDR1 SNHLY, CDR2 FYNNEI. Here the CDR3 reads CASSRAGTGNTIYF. The CDR3 DNA reads as TGTGCCAGCAGTCGGGCGGGAACTGGAAACACCATATATTTT.

This rearrangement joins TRBV5-1 to TRBJ2-2, with 12 bases identical to TRBD1. The CDR3 is made up of 17 amino acids. Trimming cost V 2 bases and J 6 bases; bases outside gene matches: 8. Germline V gives CDR1 SGHRS, CDR2 YFSETQ. The chain's CDR3 is CASSFFRDRGLSGELFF. DNA of the CDR3: TGCGCCAGCAGCTTCTTCCGGGACAGGGGGCTCTCCGGGGAGCTGTTTTTT.

V gene TRBV19 combines with J gene TRBJ2-1; 7 bases align to TRBD2. The CDR3 extends over 14 amino acids. Germline V gene lookup returns CDR1 LNHDA and CDR2 SQIVND (reference sequence). The junction had 5 bases not matched to a gene; V was cut back by 7 bases and J by 2 bases. The CDR3 sequence is CASNPAGTYNEQFF. DNA of the CDR3: TGTGCCAGTAACCCAGCGGGGACCTACAATGAGCAGTTCTTC.

In this sample, this clone turned up a few times. The J gene is TRBJ2-2, the V gene TRBV11-3, with D tentatively TRBD2 (6 bases). The CDR3 sequence is 14 residues long. Germline V lookup: CDR1 SGHNT, CDR2 YENEEA. V was clipped by 7 bases and J by 6 bases, with 15 bases between them. As DNA, the CDR3 is TGTGCCAGCAACCCGGGCCCGGGGGCCGGGGAGCTGTTTTTT. Protein product: CASNPGPGAGELFF.

The chain joins TRBV6-4 to TRBJ2-2; tentative D call: TRBD1 (5 bases). The CDR3 totals 15 residues. V lost 5 bases to trimming and J lost 0 bases, with 10 bases between them. The V gene's germline CDR1 is MRHNA and CDR2 SNTAGT. CDR3: CASSFDSTNTGELFF. CDR3 sequence (DNA): TGTGCCAGCAGTTTCGACAGCACGAACACCGGGGAGCTGTTTTTT.

The rearrangement joins TRBV6-2 or TRBV6-3 to TRBJ2-1, with 9 bases identical to TRBD1. The CDR3 is made up of 16 amino acids. V lost 5 bases to trimming and J lost 8 bases; unmatched junction nucleotides: 13. The V gene's germline CDR1 is MNHEY and CDR2 SVGEGT. This CDR3 reads CASSSGLGQGLHEQFF. In nucleotides, the CDR3 is TGTGCCAGCAGTAGCGGGTTAGGACAGGGGTTGCATGAGCAGTTCTTC.

This chain joins TRBV30 and TRBJ1-5, with a weak D call TRBD1 (5 bases). Germline V gives CDR1 GTSNPN, CDR2 SVGIG (reference sequence). V dropped 4 bases and J dropped 2 bases, with 9 bases sitting between them. CDR3 size: 13 residues. DNA for the CDR3: TGTGCCTGGACAGGACACGGCAATCAGCCCCAGCATTTT. It translates to CAWTGHGNQPQHF.